A selection of T cell receptor beta chains follows, all from one sample in a study of Tregs in tolerant kidney transplant recipients. TCRdb's copy holds only in-frame clones and misses some; the assay was immunoSEQ multiplex PCR. The sample shows some 100,000 clones, about 91% of them seen only once. The sample was CD4+ T cells from blood. These receptors came from a human donor in good health. The CDR3 runs from the conserved cysteine through the conserved F or W. D genes are given only for firm matches. Part of the rows lack a size; the others show once, few, many or a class for expanded clones.

v_call	clone_size	j_call	d_call	cdr3_aa	cdr3_nt
TRBV11-2	NA	TRBJ1-4	NA	CASQSGQINEKLFF	TGTGCCAGCCAATCGGGGCAGATTAATGAAAAACTGTTTTTT
TRBV5-1	NA	TRBJ2-7	TRBD2	CASSLPGRSHEQYF	TGCGCCAGCAGCTTGCCCGGGAGGTCCCACGAGCAGTACTTC
TRBV4-2	NA	TRBJ1-4	TRBD1	CASSHPGTGGEKLFF	TGTGCCAGCAGCCATCCGGGGACAGGGGGCGAAAAACTGTTTTTT
TRBV5-4	NA	TRBJ1-2	NA	CASSLRGAGGYTF	TGTGCCAGCAGCTTGAGGGGCGCGGGCGGCTACACCTTC
TRBV21-1	NA	TRBJ2-7	NA	CASSKGVRDYEQYF	TGTGCCAGCAGCAAAGGTGTTCGAGACTACGAGCAGTACTTC
TRBV10-2	once	TRBJ2-2	NA	CASSVTGVTGELFF	TGCGCCAGCAGTGTTACGGGGGTCACCGGGGAGCTGTTTTTT
TRBV9	NA	TRBJ1-4	NA	CASSVGPLNEKLFF	TGTGCCAGCAGCGTAGGTCCGCTTAATGAAAAACTGTTTTTT
TRBV6-1	once	TRBJ1-2	TRBD1	CASSDLRDRSGGNYGYTF	TGTGCCAGCAGTGACCTTCGGGACAGGTCCGGTGGGAACTATGGCTACACCTTC
TRBV18	NA	TRBJ1-4	NA	CASSPPGSLATNEKLFF	TGTGCCAGCTCACCACCGGGCAGCCTAGCAACTAATGAAAAACTGTTTTTT
TRBV7-9	NA	TRBJ1-1	NA	CASSSLDSFYMNTEAFF	TGTGCCAGCAGCTCCCTCGACAGCTTCTACATGAACACTGAAGCTTTCTTT
TRBV6-4	NA	TRBJ2-3	NA	CASSQGSFADTQYF	TGTGCCAGCAGTCAGGGGTCGTTCGCTGATACGCAGTATTTT
TRBV6-6	NA	TRBJ2-5	NA	CASRPTGETQYF	TGTGCCAGCAGGCCTACAGGGGAGACCCAGTACTTC
TRBV25-1	NA	TRBJ2-7	TRBD2	CASSAPRGLRGGYEQYF	TGTGCCAGCAGCGCCCCGCGTGGATTGCGGGGGGGGTACGAGCAGTACTTC
TRBV2	once	TRBJ2-1	NA	CASSSSRYSYNEQFF	TGTGCCAGCAGTTCTAGCCGGTACTCCTACAATGAGCAGTTCTTC
TRBV2	NA	TRBJ2-1	TRBD2	CASRGTSGYNEQFF	TGTGCCAGCAGAGGGACTAGCGGATACAATGAGCAGTTCTTC
TRBV7-3	NA	TRBJ2-2	NA	CASSSFRTGELFF	TGTGCCAGCAGCTCCTTTAGGACCGGGGAGCTGTTTTTT
TRBV7-8	NA	TRBJ2-5	TRBD1	CASSSGTGKETQYF	TGTGCCAGCAGCTCGGGGACAGGGAAAGAGACCCAGTACTTC
TRBV2	few	TRBJ1-3	NA	CASSVSLGSSGNTIYF	TGTGCCAGCAGTGTTTCCCTCGGTTCCTCTGGAAACACCATATATTTT
TRBV5-1	NA	TRBJ2-1	TRBD2	CASSLASSGGVYNEQFF	TGCGCCAGCAGCTTGGCATCTAGCGGGGGGGTTTACAATGAGCAGTTCTTC
TRBV4-2	NA	TRBJ2-7	TRBD1	CASSTRDSSYEQYF	TGTGCCAGCAGCACCCGGGACAGCTCCTACGAGCAGTACTTC
TRBV11-2	NA	TRBJ2-3	NA	CASSLDAGGATDTQYF	TGTGCCAGCAGCTTAGATGCGGGCGGGGCCACAGATACGCAGTATTTT
TRBV7-2	few	TRBJ2-7	TRBD2	CASSSSGRLREQYF	TGTGCCAGCAGCTCTAGCGGGAGGCTTAGGGAGCAGTACTTC
TRBV4-2	NA	TRBJ2-2	NA	CASSQDGNTGELFF	TGTGCCAGCAGCCAAGATGGTAACACCGGGGAGCTGTTTTTT
TRBV7-8	NA	TRBJ2-3	NA	CASSLQGGQYF	TGTGCCAGCAGCTTACAGGGTGGGCAGTATTTT
TRBV11-2	NA	TRBJ1-2	NA	CASSLFFGQGNYGYTF	TGTGCCAGCAGCTTATTCTTCGGCCAGGGGAACTATGGCTACACCTTC
TRBV7-2	NA	TRBJ2-7	NA	CASSTRGSGDYEQYF	TGTGCCAGCAGCACCCGGGGTAGCGGAGACTACGAGCAGTACTTC
TRBV11-1	NA	TRBJ1-2	NA	CASSLSGVNYGYTF	TGTGCCAGCAGCTTAAGCGGAGTTAACTATGGCTACACCTTC
TRBV4-1	once	TRBJ1-2	NA	CASSQDPTGPYGYTF	TGCGCCAGCAGCCAAGACCCCACAGGTCCCTATGGCTACACCTTC
TRBV6-1	NA	TRBJ2-5	NA	CASSVGETQYF	TGTGCCAGCAGTGTAGGAGAGACCCAGTACTTC
TRBV27	NA	TRBJ2-7	NA	CASSFSGESDEQYF	TGCGCCAGCAGCTTCTCGGGCGAGTCGGATGAGCAGTACTTC
TRBV27	NA	TRBJ2-6	TRBD2	CASSSRGAGANVLTF	TGTGCCAGCAGTTCTCGGGGGGCTGGGGCCAACGTCCTGACTTTC
TRBV2	NA	TRBJ2-3	NA	CASSEDGRVNGDTQYF	TGTGCCAGCAGTGAAGATGGCAGGGTTAATGGGGATACGCAGTATTTT
TRBV6-1	NA	TRBJ2-2	NA	CASSEARTGELFF	TGTGCCAGCAGTGAAGCCAGGACCGGGGAGCTGTTTTTT
TRBV11-2	NA	TRBJ1-1	NA	CASSSGLYTEAFF	TGTGCCAGCAGCTCGGGACTTTACACTGAAGCTTTCTTT
TRBV6-5	NA	TRBJ2-2	NA	CASSLGLTGELFF	TGTGCCAGCAGTCTCGGGCTCACCGGGGAGCTGTTTTTT
TRBV6-6	NA	TRBJ2-7	NA	CASSYGHQTYEQYF	TGTGCCAGCAGTTACGGGCATCAGACCTACGAGCAGTACTTC
TRBV5-1	NA	TRBJ2-1	NA	CASSLVGGYGYNEQFF	TGCGCCAGCAGCTTGGTAGGGGGGTACGGCTACAATGAGCAGTTCTTC
TRBV30	NA	TRBJ2-1	TRBD2	CAWSDALLAGGPDEQFF	TGTGCCTGGAGTGACGCCCTTTTAGCGGGAGGGCCCGATGAGCAGTTCTTC
TRBV21-1	NA	TRBJ2-3	NA	CASSKRPDTQYF	TGTGCCAGCAGCAAGCGTCCAGATACGCAGTATTTT
TRBV5-1	NA	TRBJ1-1	TRBD1	CASSAGQLNTEAFF	TGCGCCAGCAGCGCGGGACAGTTGAACACTGAAGCTTTCTTT
TRBV7-7	NA	TRBJ2-5	NA	CASSFRLGGETQYF	TGTGCCAGCAGCTTCCGCTTGGGCGGTGAGACCCAGTACTTC
TRBV25-1	NA	TRBJ1-3	NA	CASSDRTRWSSGNTIYF	TGTGCCAGCAGTGACCGTACCCGATGGAGCTCTGGAAACACCATATATTTT
TRBV5-6	NA	TRBJ1-1	NA	CASSLLARGTEAFF	TGTGCCAGCAGCTTGTTGGCCAGAGGCACTGAAGCTTTCTTT
TRBV10-3	NA	TRBJ2-2	NA	CAISTAGELFF	TGTGCCATCAGCACCGCCGGGGAGCTGTTTTTT
TRBV2	NA	TRBJ1-2	NA	CASTIWDTNLYGYTF	TGTGCCAGCACCATATGGGATACCAACCTCTATGGCTACACCTTC
TRBV7-2	NA	TRBJ2-7	TRBD2	CASSLGSGGPYEQYF	TGTGCCAGCAGCTTAGGTAGCGGGGGACCCTACGAGCAGTACTTC